What follows is one T cell receptor beta chain and its context. The data were produced by immunoSEQ multiplex PCR, yet TCRdb's version contains in-frame clones alone and is incomplete. This sample has some 150,000 clones, with 91% found just once. V dropped 0 bases and J dropped 2; count of bases not matched to a gene: 2. Per germline, CDR1 SGDLS and CDR2 YYNGEE. CDR3 size: 14 residues. These data come from a study of control samples from healthy donors and cancer patients. The material sequenced was blood. The V call is TRBV9, the J call TRBJ2-7; TRBD1 matches at 7 bases. This clonotype was sampled from a young woman in good health. Here the CDR3 DNA reads TGTGCCAGCAGCGTAGGGACAGGACCCTACGAGCAGTACTTC. Translation gives CASSVGTGPYEQYF.